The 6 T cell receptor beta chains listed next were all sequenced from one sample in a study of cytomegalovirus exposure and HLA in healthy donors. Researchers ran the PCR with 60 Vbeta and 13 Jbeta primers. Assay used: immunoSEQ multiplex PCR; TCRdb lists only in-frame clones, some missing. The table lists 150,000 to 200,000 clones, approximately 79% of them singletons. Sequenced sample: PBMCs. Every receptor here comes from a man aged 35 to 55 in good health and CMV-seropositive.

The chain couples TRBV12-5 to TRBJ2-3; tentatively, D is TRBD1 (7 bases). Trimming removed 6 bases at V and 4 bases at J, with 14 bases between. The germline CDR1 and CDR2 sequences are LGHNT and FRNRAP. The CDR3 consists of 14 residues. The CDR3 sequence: CASGQGEVADTQYF. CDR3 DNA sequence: TGTGCTAGTGGCCAGGGGGAGGTGGCAGATACGCAGTATTTT.

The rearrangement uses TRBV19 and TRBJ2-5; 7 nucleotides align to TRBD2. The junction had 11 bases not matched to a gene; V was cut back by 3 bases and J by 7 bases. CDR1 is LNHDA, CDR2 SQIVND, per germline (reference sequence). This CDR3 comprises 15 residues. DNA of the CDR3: TGTGCCAGTAGTATGATAACGAGCGGGGAGGGGACCCAGTACTTC. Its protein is CASSMITSGEGTQYF.

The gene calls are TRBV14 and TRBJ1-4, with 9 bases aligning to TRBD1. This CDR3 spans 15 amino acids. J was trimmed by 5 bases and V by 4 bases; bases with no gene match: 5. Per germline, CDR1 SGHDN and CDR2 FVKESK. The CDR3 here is CASSPLGQGNEKLFF. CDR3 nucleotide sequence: TGTGCCAGCAGCCCATTGGGACAGGGAAATGAAAAACTGTTTTTT.

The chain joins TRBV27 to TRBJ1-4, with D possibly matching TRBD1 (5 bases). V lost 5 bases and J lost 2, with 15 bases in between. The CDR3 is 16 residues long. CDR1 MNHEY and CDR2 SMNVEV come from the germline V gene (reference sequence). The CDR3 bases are TGTGCCAGCAGTCCCCACCGGACAAGGACTAATGAAAAACTGTTTTTT. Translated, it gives CASSPHRTRTNEKLFF.

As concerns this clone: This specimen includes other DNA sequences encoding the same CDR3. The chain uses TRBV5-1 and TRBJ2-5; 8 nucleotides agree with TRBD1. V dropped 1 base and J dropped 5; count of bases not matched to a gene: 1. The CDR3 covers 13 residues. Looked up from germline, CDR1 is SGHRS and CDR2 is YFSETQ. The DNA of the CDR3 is TGCGCCAGCAGCTTGACAGGGGGTGAGACCCAGTACTTC. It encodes CASSLTGGETQYF.

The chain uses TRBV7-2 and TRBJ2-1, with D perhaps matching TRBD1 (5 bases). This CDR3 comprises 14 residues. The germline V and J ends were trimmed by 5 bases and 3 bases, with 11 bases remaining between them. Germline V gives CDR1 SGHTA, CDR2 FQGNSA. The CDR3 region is CASSPGHGYNEQFF. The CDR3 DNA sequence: TGTGCCAGCAGCCCAGGACACGGCTACAATGAGCAGTTCTTC.